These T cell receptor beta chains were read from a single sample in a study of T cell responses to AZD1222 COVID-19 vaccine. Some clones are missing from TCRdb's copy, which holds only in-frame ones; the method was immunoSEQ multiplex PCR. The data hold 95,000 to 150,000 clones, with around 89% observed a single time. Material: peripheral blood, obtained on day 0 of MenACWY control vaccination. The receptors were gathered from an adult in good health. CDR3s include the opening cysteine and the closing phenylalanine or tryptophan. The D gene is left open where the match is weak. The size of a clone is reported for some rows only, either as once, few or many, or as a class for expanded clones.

TGCGCCAGCAGCATGAACGGACGGGCGTCTAATGAAAAACTGTTTTTT,CASSMNGRASNEKLFF,.,TRBJ1-4,.,TRBV5-1
TGCAGCGTTGACACCACAGGGTATGACTATGGCTACACCTTC,CSVDTTGYDYGYTF,.,TRBJ1-2,.,TRBV29-1
TGTGCCAGCAGCTTTGGATATAGCGAGCAGTACTTC,CASSFGYSEQYF,.,TRBJ2-7,.,TRBV7-9
TGTGCCAGCAGCCAAACACTAGCGGGAGCCACAGATACGCAGTATTTT,CASSQTLAGATDTQYF,TRBD2,TRBJ2-3,.,TRBV3-1/TRBV3-2
TGTGCCAGCAGCCACCTGGGACTAGCGGGATCCTACGAGCAGTACTTC,CASSHLGLAGSYEQYF,TRBD2,TRBJ2-7,.,TRBV3-1/TRBV3-2
TGTGCCAGTAAGGAGGGGGCGAGTCGTGGGGCCAACGTCCTGACTTTC,CASKEGASRGANVLTF,.,TRBJ2-6,.,TRBV19
TGTGCCAGCAGTGAGAGCGCCGACTCTGGAAACACCATATATTTT,CASSESADSGNTIYF,.,TRBJ1-3,.,TRBV6-4
TGTGCCTCCCGGCAGGGGACTAATGAAAAACTGTTTTTT,CASRQGTNEKLFF,.,TRBJ1-4,.,TRBV14
TGTGCCAGCAGCTTGGGGACCAACTACGAGCAGTACTTC,CASSLGTNYEQYF,.,TRBJ2-7,.,TRBV5-6
TGTGCCAGCAGCAACGGACAGGGTCGCGAGCAGTACTTC,CASSNGQGREQYF,TRBD1,TRBJ2-7,.,TRBV6-6
TGTGCCAGCAGCGGTTACAATGAGCAGTTCTTC,CASSGYNEQFF,.,TRBJ2-1,.,TRBV3-1/TRBV3-2
TGTGCCAGCAGCCTAATGCTTGGCCCCGGGGAGCTGTTTTTT,CASSLMLGPGELFF,.,TRBJ2-2,.,TRBV9
TGTGCCAGCGGGGGACAGGGGGTGGCTGAAGCTTTCTTT,CASGGQGVAEAFF,TRBD1,TRBJ1-1,.,TRBV5-8
TGTGCCAGCAGCCTACTACGGGCGCTCGATAACAATGAGCAGTTCTTC,CASSLLRALDNNEQFF,.,TRBJ2-1,.,TRBV7-9
TGCGCCAGCAGCCGCACTAGCGGGAGCACAGATACGCAGTATTTT,CASSRTSGSTDTQYF,TRBD2,TRBJ2-3,.,TRBV4-1
TGTGCCAGCAGCCCGGCCGACAGGGGAAGAAACACCATATATTTT,CASSPADRGRNTIYF,TRBD1,TRBJ1-3,.,TRBV5-6
TGTGCCAGCAGCATTGGGACTAGCATTACTGGTACGCAGTATTTT,CASSIGTSITGTQYF,TRBD2,TRBJ2-3,.,TRBV11-3
TGTGCCAGCAGCCATCGGGTAGGGGCGACTGAAGCTTTCTTT,CASSHRVGATEAFF,.,TRBJ1-1,.,TRBV11-3
TGTGCCAGCAGCTTGCCCAGCGGCACAGATACGCAGTATTTT,CASSLPSGTDTQYF,.,TRBJ2-3,once,TRBV5-4
TGTGCCAGCAGCGACGGGACTAGCGGACATTACAATGAGCAGTTCTTC,CASSDGTSGHYNEQFF,TRBD2,TRBJ2-1,.,TRBV11-3
TGTGCCAGCTACCGAGGGGGGAGTGAGCAGTTCTTC,CASYRGGSEQFF,.,TRBJ2-1,.,TRBV5-8
TGCGCCGTCCGCGACCCGTATGGCTACACCTTC,CAVRDPYGYTF,.,TRBJ1-2,.,TRBV5-1
TGCGCCAGCAGCCATGACAGCTCTAACTATGGCTACACCTTC,CASSHDSSNYGYTF,.,TRBJ1-2,.,TRBV4-1
TGTGCCAGCAGCTTAGGGGACAGAGAAGCTTTCTTT,CASSLGDREAFF,TRBD1,TRBJ1-1,.,TRBV7-9
TGCGCCAGCAGCCAAGCCCTGCCAGGTTGGAACGGTGGGGCCAACGTCCTGACTTTC,CASSQALPGWNGGANVLTF,.,TRBJ2-6,.,TRBV4-3
TGTGCCAGCAGCTTGGGACAGGGAAGGAATGAGCAGTTCTTC,CASSLGQGRNEQFF,TRBD1,TRBJ2-1,.,TRBV11-3
TGTGCCAGCAGCTTAGCGGTTAATAGCGGGAGGATCCGGGGTGAGCAGTTCTTC,CASSLAVNSGRIRGEQFF,TRBD2,TRBJ2-1,few,TRBV7-2
TGTGCCAGCAGCCCGAGGACAGGGGGGAATCAGCCCCAGCATTTT,CASSPRTGGNQPQHF,TRBD1,TRBJ1-5,.,TRBV5-6
TGTGCCAGCAGTTATAGGGGGAGCACTGAAGCTTTCTTT,CASSYRGSTEAFF,.,TRBJ1-1,.,TRBV6-5
TGTGCCAGCAGCTTAAGGGCAGGGCTGTTGGGCACTGAAGCTTTCTTT,CASSLRAGLLGTEAFF,.,TRBJ1-1,.,TRBV7-3
TGTGCCATCAGTGCACTAGGATTGGATACGCAGTATTTT,CAISALGLDTQYF,.,TRBJ2-3,.,TRBV10-3
TGCGCCAGCAGCTTGAATGAAGGGAGACAAGAGACCCAGTACTTC,CASSLNEGRQETQYF,.,TRBJ2-5,once,TRBV5-1
TGTGCCAGCAGCATCCTACTAGCGGGACTTGGAAATGAGCAGTTCTTC,CASSILLAGLGNEQFF,TRBD2,TRBJ2-1,.,TRBV7-2
TGTGCCAGCAGCCCCGGAGGAAAGGGGAGGCTGGGTAATGAGCAGTTCTTC,CASSPGGKGRLGNEQFF,.,TRBJ2-1,.,TRBV7-9
TGTGCCAGCAGCCTACTCACTCCCCCGGAGGGCATGTTGAACACTGAAGCTTTCTTT,CASSLLTPPEGMLNTEAFF,.,TRBJ1-1,.,TRBV7-2
TGTGCCAGCACCTGGACGGGACGGATGAACACTGAAGCTTTCTTT,CASTWTGRMNTEAFF,.,TRBJ1-1,.,TRBV6-1
TGTGCCAGCAGGCTAGCGGACATAGCCGGGGAGCTGTTTTTT,CASRLADIAGELFF,TRBD2,TRBJ2-2,.,TRBV2
TGTGCCAGCAGCCCGACTAGCGGGAGCTACAATGAGCAGTTCTTC,CASSPTSGSYNEQFF,TRBD2,TRBJ2-1,.,TRBV4-2
TGTGCCAGCAGCTTAAGTACAGGCGCCGCGCCCCAGCATTTT,CASSLSTGAAPQHF,.,TRBJ1-5,.,TRBV7-2
TGTGCCAGCCGAGGCAGGGTGGGTGAAAAACTGTTTTTT,CASRGRVGEKLFF,.,TRBJ1-4,.,TRBV28
TGTGCCAGCAGCTGGAAGAGCGGGTTCCAAGAGACCCAGTACTTC,CASSWKSGFQETQYF,.,TRBJ2-5,.,TRBV5-4
TGTGCCAGCAGACCCTCCTATAGCTCCTACGAGCAGTACTTC,CASRPSYSSYEQYF,.,TRBJ2-7,.,TRBV2
TGTGCCAGTAACGGACGGTTGAACACTGAAGCTTTCTTT,CASNGRLNTEAFF,.,TRBJ1-1,.,TRBV19
TGTGCCAGCAGTTACATGAGACAGGGGTTCTACGAGCAGTACTTC,CASSYMRQGFYEQYF,TRBD1,TRBJ2-7,.,TRBV6-5
TGCGCCAGCAGCCAAGTGGGGCAGATGGATGAGCAGTTCTTC,CASSQVGQMDEQFF,.,TRBJ2-1,.,TRBV4-1
TGTGCCAGCAGCCGAGTATTCCAGGGCGATGAGCAGTTCTTC,CASSRVFQGDEQFF,.,TRBJ2-1,few,TRBV7-3
TGTGCCAGCAGCCCCCACAGGGCGCCCAATGAGCAGTTCTTC,CASSPHRAPNEQFF,.,TRBJ2-1,.,TRBV7-2
TGTGCCAGCAGCGTGACCTACGAGCAGTACTTC,CASSVTYEQYF,.,TRBJ2-7,.,TRBV7-2
TGTGCCAGCAGCTTTGATGGACGGTCTTCACCCCTCCACTTT,CASSFDGRSSPLHF,.,TRBJ1-6,.,TRBV7-3
TGTGCCAGCAGCGTAGAAGGGACAGGGAGTCAGCCCCAGCATTTT,CASSVEGTGSQPQHF,TRBD1,TRBJ1-5,.,TRBV9
TGTGCCAGCAGCCAATCCAGGGGGCAAGAGACCCAGTACTTC,CASSQSRGQETQYF,TRBD1,TRBJ2-5,once,TRBV9
TGTGCCAGCAGTGAAGGGGGGACATTGCTCTATGGCTACACCTTC,CASSEGGTLLYGYTF,.,TRBJ1-2,.,TRBV6-1
TGTGCCACCAGTGATGGACAGGGAGTAAATGAGCAGTTCTTC,CATSDGQGVNEQFF,TRBD1,TRBJ2-1,.,TRBV24-1
TGTGCCAGCAGCTCAAATAGCTGGTACGCGGGAGTGATGAGCACAGATACGCAGTATTTT,CASSSNSWYAGVMSTDTQYF,TRBD2,TRBJ2-3,once,TRBV4-2
TGTGCCAGCAGTCCTCAGGGTATTGGAAACACCATATATTTT,CASSPQGIGNTIYF,.,TRBJ1-3,.,TRBV2
TGTGCCAGCAGTCCCCTTAGGCAGGGAGCTTTCTTT,CASSPLRQGAFF,.,TRBJ1-1,.,TRBV12-3/TRBV12-4
TGCAGTGCTAGTGGGGGGACCAAAAACATTCAGTACTTC,CSASGGTKNIQYF,.,TRBJ2-4,.,TRBV20-1
TGTGCCAGCAGCTTAGTAGGGGCAGGGACCCAGTACTTC,CASSLVGAGTQYF,.,TRBJ2-5,.,TRBV7-2